The present entry profiles one T cell receptor beta chain with its context. What it recognizes is unknown. The source of the sample is a study of CD4+ T cells in melanoma. Study observations and caveats: A reported correlation linked neoantigen-specific CD4+ T cells to CD8+, macrophage and B cell function. Reportedly, melanoma neoantigen-specific CD4+ T cells showed varied differentiation states.

This table comes from immunoSEQ multiplex PCR, and its TCRdb copy is limited to in-frame clones, with some not included. The repertoire holds 20,000 to 25,000 clones, with over 75% as singletons. The CDR3 length is 14 residues. Trimming removed 0 bases from V and 7 bases from J, with 12 bases in between. CDR1 is MNHNS, CDR2 SASEGT, per germline. The rearrangement joins TRBV6-1 to TRBJ2-5; a possible D gene is TRBD2 (6 bases). Sequences were obtained from cells from a culture (not recorded whether cultured in vitro). This receptor was taken from a human donor with melanoma. As DNA, the CDR3 is TGTGCCAGCAGTGAAGCGGGGGGTCGTGGGACCCAGTACTTC. Protein product: CASSEAGGRGTQYF.